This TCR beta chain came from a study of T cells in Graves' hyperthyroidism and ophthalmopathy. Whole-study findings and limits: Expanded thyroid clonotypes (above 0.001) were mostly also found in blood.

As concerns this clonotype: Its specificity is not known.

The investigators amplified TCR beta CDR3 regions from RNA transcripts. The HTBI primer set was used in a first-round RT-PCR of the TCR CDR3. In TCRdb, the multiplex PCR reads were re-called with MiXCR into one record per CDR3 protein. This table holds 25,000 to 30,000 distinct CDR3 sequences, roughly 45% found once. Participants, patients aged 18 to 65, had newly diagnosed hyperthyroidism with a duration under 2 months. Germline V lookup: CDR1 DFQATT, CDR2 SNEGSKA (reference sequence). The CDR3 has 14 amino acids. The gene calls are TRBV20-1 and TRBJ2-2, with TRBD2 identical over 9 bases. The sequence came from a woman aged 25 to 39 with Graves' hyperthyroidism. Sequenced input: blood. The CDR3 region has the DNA TGCAGCGTTTCTAGCGGGATGAACACCGGGGAGCTGTTTTTT. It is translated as CSVSSGMNTGELFF.